This is a list of T cell receptor beta chains from one sample in a study of T cell clusters in autoimmune cytopenias. TCRdb re-called the multiplex PCR reads, yielding one record per CDR3 amino acid sequence without DNA. In all, the sample yields around 6,200 distinct CDR3 sequences. Another study also made use of these data, one on T cell repertoires in aging, cancer and after chemotherapy.

Source material: peripheral blood. The receptors shown here come from a human donor in good health. CDR3s include the opening cysteine and the closing phenylalanine or tryptophan. Fields, in order: CDR3 protein, clone size, J gene, V gene. Not every row has a clone size; where given, it reads once, few, many or a size class.

CDR3aa: CAISGSTSGGEETQYF
abundance: -
j_gene: TRBJ2-5
v_gene: TRBV10-3

CDR3aa: CSATDNFQETQYF
abundance: -
j_gene: TRBJ2-5
v_gene: TRBV20-1

CDR3aa: CASSIPSGHHTEAFF
abundance: -
j_gene: TRBJ1-1
v_gene: TRBV19

CDR3aa: CASSLSYNSPLHF
abundance: -
j_gene: TRBJ1-6
v_gene: TRBV12-3/TRBV12-4

CDR3aa: CASSYETSGGSSYNEQFF
abundance: medium-sized
j_gene: TRBJ2-1
v_gene: TRBV6-2/TRBV6-3

CDR3aa: CASSLGGAAEAFF
abundance: -
j_gene: TRBJ1-1
v_gene: TRBV6-1

CDR3aa: CSAREGGEKWNYGYTF
abundance: -
j_gene: TRBJ1-2
v_gene: TRBV20-1

CDR3aa: CASRGDRANVLTF
abundance: medium-sized
j_gene: TRBJ2-6
v_gene: TRBV6-5

CDR3aa: CASIRGDEQYF
abundance: -
j_gene: TRBJ2-7
v_gene: TRBV7-9

CDR3aa: CASSSPGHFEAFF
abundance: -
j_gene: TRBJ1-1
v_gene: TRBV12-3/TRBV12-4

CDR3aa: CASSLDRANYGYTF
abundance: medium-sized
j_gene: TRBJ1-2
v_gene: TRBV27

CDR3aa: CASSVLAGVYNEQFF
abundance: medium-sized
j_gene: TRBJ2-1
v_gene: TRBV19

CDR3aa: CASREGANQPQHF
abundance: -
j_gene: TRBJ1-5
v_gene: TRBV6-2/TRBV6-3

CDR3aa: CASSPPPGGGTDTQYF
abundance: -
j_gene: TRBJ2-3
v_gene: TRBV6-2/TRBV6-3

CDR3aa: CASSYAHKTGDFYGYTF
abundance: -
j_gene: TRBJ1-2
v_gene: TRBV6-5

CDR3aa: CASRGAGGNTIYF
abundance: -
j_gene: TRBJ1-3
v_gene: TRBV6-5

CDR3aa: CASSLEEGAVYGYTF
abundance: -
j_gene: TRBJ1-2
v_gene: TRBV7-2

CDR3aa: CASSLSLGGSNQPQHF
abundance: medium-sized
j_gene: TRBJ1-5
v_gene: TRBV5-6

CDR3aa: CASSPRPGTGSVGGQYF
abundance: -
j_gene: TRBJ2-7
v_gene: TRBV5-1

CDR3aa: CASSYGTGRTGELFF
abundance: medium-sized
j_gene: TRBJ2-2
v_gene: TRBV5-4

CDR3aa: CAWSVRQNYGYTF
abundance: medium-sized
j_gene: TRBJ1-2
v_gene: TRBV30

CDR3aa: CASSDRATGDNEQFF
abundance: medium-sized
j_gene: TRBJ2-1
v_gene: TRBV6-4

CDR3aa: CASSLAGTSGRYNEQFF
abundance: -
j_gene: TRBJ2-1
v_gene: TRBV19

CDR3aa: CASSLEQGGGYTF
abundance: medium-sized
j_gene: TRBJ1-2
v_gene: TRBV5-4

CDR3aa: CASSPPGQGKYEQYF
abundance: medium-sized
j_gene: TRBJ2-7
v_gene: TRBV18

CDR3aa: CASSQTGVGPDTQYF
abundance: medium-sized
j_gene: TRBJ2-3
v_gene: TRBV13

CDR3aa: CASSITSDSYSNQPQHF
abundance: -
j_gene: TRBJ1-5
v_gene: TRBV19

CDR3aa: CASSLAQLGGEADTQYF
abundance: -
j_gene: TRBJ2-3
v_gene: TRBV11-1

CDR3aa: CASSKDRAREQYF
abundance: -
j_gene: TRBJ2-7
v_gene: TRBV6-5

CDR3aa: CASSFGQGDTDTQYF
abundance: -
j_gene: TRBJ2-3
v_gene: TRBV7-9

CDR3aa: CASSYLAGGPTQSQPQHF
abundance: -
j_gene: TRBJ1-5
v_gene: TRBV6-5

CDR3aa: CASSIGTDSPLHF
abundance: medium-sized
j_gene: TRBJ1-6
v_gene: TRBV18

CDR3aa: CSVEPGQGGNTEAFF
abundance: medium-sized
j_gene: TRBJ1-1
v_gene: TRBV29-1

CDR3aa: CASSKGQNYEQYF
abundance: medium-sized
j_gene: TRBJ2-7
v_gene: TRBV12-3/TRBV12-4

CDR3aa: CASSPGHSWEYF
abundance: -
j_gene: TRBJ2-3
v_gene: TRBV7-9

CDR3aa: CASSYSAALMNTEAFF
abundance: -
j_gene: TRBJ1-1
v_gene: TRBV6-5

CDR3aa: CASSLGGRAGETQYF
abundance: -
j_gene: TRBJ2-5
v_gene: TRBV5-4

CDR3aa: CASSLYADLGTEAFF
abundance: -
j_gene: TRBJ1-1
v_gene: TRBV27

CDR3aa: CASSPLTPGTYGYTF
abundance: medium-sized
j_gene: TRBJ1-2
v_gene: TRBV19

CDR3aa: CSASRGAGEQYF
abundance: medium-sized
j_gene: TRBJ2-7
v_gene: TRBV29-1

CDR3aa: CASSLRTGTVASYEQYF
abundance: medium-sized
j_gene: TRBJ2-7
v_gene: TRBV12-3/TRBV12-4

CDR3aa: CASSSLPGQGNEKLFF
abundance: -
j_gene: TRBJ1-4
v_gene: TRBV12-3/TRBV12-4

CDR3aa: CASSFGEWETQYF
abundance: -
j_gene: TRBJ2-5
v_gene: TRBV12-3/TRBV12-4

CDR3aa: CASSLEMNTEAFF
abundance: -
j_gene: TRBJ1-1
v_gene: TRBV5-1

CDR3aa: CASSGTSAQRGTQYF
abundance: -
j_gene: TRBJ2-5
v_gene: TRBV5-1

CDR3aa: CASSLFSDTEAFF
abundance: -
j_gene: TRBJ1-1
v_gene: TRBV27

CDR3aa: CASSLGRNYGYTF
abundance: -
j_gene: TRBJ1-2
v_gene: TRBV5-1

CDR3aa: CSVDVSGGINEQFF
abundance: medium-sized
j_gene: TRBJ2-1
v_gene: TRBV29-1

CDR3aa: CASTRRNEQFF
abundance: -
j_gene: TRBJ2-1
v_gene: TRBV5-8

CDR3aa: CASKRLAGDVNEQFF
abundance: -
j_gene: TRBJ2-1
v_gene: TRBV6-1

CDR3aa: CASRAQPDSHGYTF
abundance: medium-sized
j_gene: TRBJ1-2
v_gene: TRBV19

CDR3aa: CASSPPRTGDQPQHF
abundance: -
j_gene: TRBJ1-5
v_gene: TRBV18

CDR3aa: CASSIDGSLYGYTF
abundance: -
j_gene: TRBJ1-2
v_gene: TRBV19

CDR3aa: CSASARQAYNEQFF
abundance: -
j_gene: TRBJ2-1
v_gene: TRBV20-1

CDR3aa: CASSLIAGVGETQYF
abundance: -
j_gene: TRBJ2-5
v_gene: TRBV5-1

CDR3aa: CAWSVPTGTIGQPQHF
abundance: medium-sized
j_gene: TRBJ1-5
v_gene: TRBV30

CDR3aa: CASSSGQGRNDGYTF
abundance: -
j_gene: TRBJ1-2
v_gene: TRBV5-6

CDR3aa: CASSLVREGNTIYF
abundance: -
j_gene: TRBJ1-3
v_gene: TRBV7-9

CDR3aa: CAWRVWGTGYNEQFF
abundance: -
j_gene: TRBJ2-1
v_gene: TRBV30

CDR3aa: CASSFTGGTGELFF
abundance: medium-sized
j_gene: TRBJ2-2
v_gene: TRBV27